The 2 T cell receptor beta chains presented below share a single source sample, sequenced in a study of T cells after yellow fever vaccination. TCRdb reprocessed the 5' RACE reads with MiXCR, giving one entry per CDR3 protein. Of tens of thousands of distinct CDR3 sequences in the sample, approximately 7.3% were seen once. The specimen was CD8+ T cells sorted from PBMCs, collected roughly 10 days after the first yellow fever vaccination. These receptor sequences come from a man aged 18 to 35 who received the YFV17D yellow fever vaccine.

This clonotype has only a few counts. The gene calls are TRBV10-3 and TRBJ1-1; 8 nucleotides match TRBD1. Germline V gene data show CDR1 as ENHRY and CDR2 as SYGVKD. The CDR3 is 13 amino acids. J lost 9 bases, V lost 0 bases, and 3 bases had no gene match. The CDR3 DNA is TGTGCCATCAGTGAGTCCACAGGGGGAAAAGCTTTCTTT. The encoded protein is CAISESTGGKAFF.

This clonotype was seen at least ten times. This sequence joins TRBV7-9 and TRBJ2-2; 8 bases agree with TRBD2. After removal of 5 bases from V and 8 bases from J, the junction contained 7 bases not matched to a gene. This CDR3 region has 14 residues. The germline CDR1 and CDR2 sequences are SEHNR and FQNEAQ (reference sequence). Here the CDR3 reads CASSRLATGGELFF. The CDR3 region has the DNA TGTGCCAGCAGCAGACTAGCGACGGGTGGGGAGCTGTTTTTT.